The T cell receptor (beta chain) described here comes from a study of shared clonotypes between healthy human individuals. Sequenced by immunoSEQ multiplex PCR; TCRdb stores in-frame clones only, minus some. Among fewer than 1 million clones listed, roughly 96% were seen once. CD45RO-negative, CCR7-positively selected cells formed the naive CD8 fraction, excluding terminally differentiated effector memory CD45RA+ cells. Germline V gives CDR1 MNHEY, CDR2 SMNVEV (reference sequence). There are 16 residues in the CDR3. Unmatched junction bases numbered 6, after V lost 5 bases and J lost 3 bases. The J gene is TRBJ1-5, the V gene TRBV27; 11 bases are shared with TRBD1. Sequencing was performed on naive CD8+ T cells sorted from blood. This TCR was recovered from a man aged 30 to 45 in good health. CDR3: CASSQDRGRVNQPQHF. CDR3 DNA sequence: TGTGCCAGCAGTCAGGACAGGGGGCGCGTCAATCAGCCCCAGCATTTT.